The T cell receptor (beta chain) under discussion was sequenced for a study of blood T cells in healthy people across ages. Germline assignment: CDR1 LGHNA and CDR2 YSLEER. The CDR3 length is 17 residues. V dropped 3 bases and J dropped 5; count of bases not matched to a gene: 12. A second PCR, run for roughly 7 to 11 cycles, used a sample-barcoded 5' primer plus a J-beta primer mix. Paired-end reads containing CDR3 totaled no fewer than 2.5 million for each sample. Via MiXCR, TCRdb re-called the 5' RACE reads, giving one row per CDR3 protein. The sample has about 800,000 distinct CDR3 sequences, about half seen once; the top ten hold 15% to 20%.

This TCR was sampled from an elderly man in good health. The rearrangement joins TRBV4-3 to TRBJ2-2, with 7 bases aligning to TRBD2. The source material was blood. The CDR3 region is CASSQDRGVVGTGELFF. The CDR3 region has the DNA TGCGCCAGCAGCCAGGATCGGGGGGTAGTGGGGACCGGGGAGCTGTTTTTT.